The following is a TCR beta chain sequence with its context. The target antigen is unknown. PCR involved 60 Vbeta and 13 Jbeta primers. Profiled with immunoSEQ multiplex PCR; TCRdb holds only in-frame clones, not every one. Its clone listing holds under 200,000 clones. The record originates from a study of cytomegalovirus exposure and HLA in healthy donors. Overall study findings and caveats: A later analysis by the authors found several of the most significant clusters apparently linked to common viral pathogens.

The CDR3 has 18 residues. Germline CDR1 and CDR2: MGHRA and YSYEKL. The V gene end was trimmed by 2 bases and the J gene end by 7 bases; junction bases not matched to a gene: 16. The chain links TRBV4-1 to TRBJ1-5, with TRBD1 matching over 8 bases. The sequencing sample was made of PBMCs. The clonotype originates from a woman aged 18-30 years in good health and CMV-seropositive. CDR3: CASSQRVIGQGGRQPQHF. CDR3 nucleotide sequence: TGCGCCAGCAGCCAAAGGGTGATAGGACAGGGTGGGAGGCAGCCCCAGCATTTT.